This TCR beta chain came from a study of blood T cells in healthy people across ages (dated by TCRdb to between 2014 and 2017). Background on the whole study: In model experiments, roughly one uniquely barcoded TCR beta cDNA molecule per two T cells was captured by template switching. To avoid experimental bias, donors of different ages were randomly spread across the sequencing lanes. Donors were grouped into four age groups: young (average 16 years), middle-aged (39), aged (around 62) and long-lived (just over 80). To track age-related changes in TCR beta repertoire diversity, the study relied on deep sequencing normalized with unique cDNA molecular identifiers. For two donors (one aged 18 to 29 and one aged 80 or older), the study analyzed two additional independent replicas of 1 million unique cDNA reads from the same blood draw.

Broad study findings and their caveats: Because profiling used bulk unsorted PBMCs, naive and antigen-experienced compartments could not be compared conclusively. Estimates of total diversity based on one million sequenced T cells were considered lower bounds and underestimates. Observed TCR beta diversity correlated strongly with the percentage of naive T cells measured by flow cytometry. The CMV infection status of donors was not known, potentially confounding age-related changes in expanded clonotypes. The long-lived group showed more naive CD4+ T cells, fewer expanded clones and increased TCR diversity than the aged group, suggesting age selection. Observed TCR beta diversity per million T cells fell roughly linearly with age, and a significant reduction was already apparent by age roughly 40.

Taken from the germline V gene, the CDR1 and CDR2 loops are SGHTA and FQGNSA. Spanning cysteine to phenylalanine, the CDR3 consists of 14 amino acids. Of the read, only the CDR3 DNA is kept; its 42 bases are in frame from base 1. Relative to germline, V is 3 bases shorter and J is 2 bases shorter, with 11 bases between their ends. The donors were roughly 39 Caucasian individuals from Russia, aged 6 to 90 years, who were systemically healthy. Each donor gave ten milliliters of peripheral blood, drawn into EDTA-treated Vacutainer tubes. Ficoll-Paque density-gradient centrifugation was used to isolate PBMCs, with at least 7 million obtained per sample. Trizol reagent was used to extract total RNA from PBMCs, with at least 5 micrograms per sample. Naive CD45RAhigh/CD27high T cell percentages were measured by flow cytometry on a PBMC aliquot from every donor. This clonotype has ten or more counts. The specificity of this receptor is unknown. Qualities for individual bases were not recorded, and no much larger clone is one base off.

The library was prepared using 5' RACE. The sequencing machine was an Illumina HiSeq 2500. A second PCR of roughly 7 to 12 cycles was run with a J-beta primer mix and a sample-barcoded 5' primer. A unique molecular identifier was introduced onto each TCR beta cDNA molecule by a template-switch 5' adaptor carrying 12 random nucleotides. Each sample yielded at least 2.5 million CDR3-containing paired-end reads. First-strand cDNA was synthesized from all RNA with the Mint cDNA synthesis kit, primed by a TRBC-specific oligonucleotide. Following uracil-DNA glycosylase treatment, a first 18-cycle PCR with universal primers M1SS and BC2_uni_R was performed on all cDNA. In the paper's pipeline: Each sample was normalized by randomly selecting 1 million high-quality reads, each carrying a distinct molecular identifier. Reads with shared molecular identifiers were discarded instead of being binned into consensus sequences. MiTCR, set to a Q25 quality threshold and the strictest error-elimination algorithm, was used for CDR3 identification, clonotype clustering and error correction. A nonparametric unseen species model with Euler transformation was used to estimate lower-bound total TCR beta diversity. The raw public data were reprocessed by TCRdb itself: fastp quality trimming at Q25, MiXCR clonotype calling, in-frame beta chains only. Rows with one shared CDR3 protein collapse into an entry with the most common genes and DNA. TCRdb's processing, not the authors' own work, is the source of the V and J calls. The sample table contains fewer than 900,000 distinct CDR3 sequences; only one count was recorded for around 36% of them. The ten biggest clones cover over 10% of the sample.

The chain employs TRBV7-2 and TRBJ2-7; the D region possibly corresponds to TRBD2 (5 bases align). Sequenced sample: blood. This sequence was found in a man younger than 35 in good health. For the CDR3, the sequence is CASSFEGGAYEQYF. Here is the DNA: TGTGCCAGCAGCTTCGAGGGCGGAGCCTACGAGCAGTACTTC.